This TCR beta chain was captured in a study of blood T cells in healthy people across ages. Germline values: CDR1 MNHNS, CDR2 SASEGT. The CDR3 totals 13 residues. This clonotype was seen a few times. A second PCR, run for about 7 to 11 cycles, used a sample-barcoded 5' primer plus a J-beta primer mix. TCRdb passed the 5' RACE reads through MiXCR, listing each CDR3 protein once. This table has about 800,000 distinct CDR3 sequences, around 25% appearing once. These data also featured in a second study, about T cells of mothers and their children.

The V and J genes are TRBV6-1 and TRBJ2-5; tentatively, D is TRBD1 (6 bases). The DNA matches TRBJ2-1 better at its end, which makes the J call doubtful. Sequenced sample: blood. The sequence derives from a boy between 5 and 17 years old in good health. CDR3 bases: TGTGCCAGCAGTGAAACAGGGTACGATGAGCAGTTCTTC. Translating gives CASSETGYDEQFF.